This is a list of T cell receptor beta chains from one sample in a study of T cells in Graves' hyperthyroidism and ophthalmopathy. MiXCR, run by TCRdb on the multiplex PCR reads, gives a single entry per CDR3 protein. The repertoire holds fewer than 700,000 distinct CDR3 sequences, with roughly a sixth as singletons. Sequencing was carried out using blood. The receptors derive from a woman in her late teens or twenties with Graves' ophthalmopathy. Both conserved end residues are trimmed from each CDR3. Size is omitted from some rows. Given values are once, few, many or a class for expanded clones.

j_call v_call clone_size cdr3_aa
TRBJ2-2 TRBV28 NA ASSLTQRGNGELF
TRBJ2-1 TRBV18 NA ASSPPRDLNEQF
TRBJ1-4 TRBV28 many ASSWPGQGGSEKLF
TRBJ2-3 TRBV6-1 few ASRLIDTQY
TRBJ2-1 TRBV30 many AWYRNTGLENEQF
TRBJ2-5 TRBV3-1 few ASSQGNLAGSLGETQY
TRBJ2-5 TRBV15 few ATSRQGGSQY
TRBJ1-2 TRBV12-3/TRBV12-4 NA ASSLAAGILDYGYT
TRBJ1-3 TRBV3-1 many ASSQRFMSISGNTIY
TRBJ2-5 TRBV13 many ASSLSRGGGSETQY
TRBJ2-1 TRBV5-5 many ASSFQAATFTEQF
TRBJ1-2 TRBV27 many ASSFYPRQFYGYT
TRBJ1-2 TRBV9 few ASSVGGPANYGYT
TRBJ1-5 TRBV4-1 NA ASSDSTGGNQPQH
TRBJ1-1 TRBV5-1 many ASSRIQGNTEAF
TRBJ2-3 TRBV28 many ASARLAGLTDTQY
TRBJ1-1 TRBV20-1 many SAVRRYTEAF
TRBJ1-1 TRBV10-3 many AIKEVENTEAF
TRBJ2-1 TRBV6-2/TRBV6-3 many ASSYTSGSSSYNEQF
TRBJ1-6 TRBV27 many ASSLWAYGDNSPLH
TRBJ2-7 TRBV7-2 NA ASGPRGGSYEQY
TRBJ2-2 TRBV5-4 few ASSLGTLTGELF
TRBJ2-7 TRBV20-1 NA SARPGGQGAGSSYEQY
TRBJ2-1 TRBV5-1 many ASSLLGSEQF
TRBJ2-1 TRBV9 NA ASSVGLVPFEQF
TRBJ2-1 TRBV27 NA ASSAAPNNEQF
TRBJ2-5 TRBV28 many ASSSRLRTGEETQY
TRBJ2-2 TRBV5-4 NA ASSSRGSLSGELF
TRBJ2-7 TRBV20-1 once SARGYYEQY
TRBJ2-7 TRBV6-1 NA ASTHDPRFVNEQY
TRBJ1-5 TRBV4-3 NA ASSQDANVNQPQH
TRBJ2-7 TRBV7-9 many ASSSPTGGEQY
TRBJ2-7 TRBV7-2 NA ASSIRTPYEQY
TRBJ2-3 TRBV20-1 many SASDQVDNTDTQY
TRBJ2-1 TRBV5-6 few ASSPGLPVSEQF
TRBJ1-1 TRBV6-5 many ASSYSQVSKPF
TRBJ2-1 TRBV6-1 few ASSLRDGVNEQF
TRBJ1-1 TRBV2 many ASSAGYTEAF
TRBJ2-1 TRBV5-1 many ASSLEGQGYNEQF
TRBJ2-3 TRBV27 many ASSLGLAGGRTDTQY
TRBJ2-2 TRBV29-1 NA SATVGGELF
TRBJ1-2 TRBV28 NA ASSWAGGYGYT
TRBJ2-1 TRBV28 NA ASSLEFLLASGNEQF
TRBJ2-3 TRBV7-8 many ASSLGTFTDTQY
TRBJ2-3 TRBV29-1 many SGGSTDTQY
TRBJ1-5 TRBV28 many ASSSGQARQPQH
TRBJ2-1 TRBV11-2 many ASSLPDRNNEQF
TRBJ1-1 TRBV6-4 NA ASRRDLMNTEAF
TRBJ2-2 TRBV27 few ASSGDANTGELF
TRBJ2-1 TRBV27 NA ASSLGRFSNEQF
TRBJ1-1 TRBV30 many AWSAHLSDRGSPEAF
TRBJ1-2 TRBV19 NA ASSRSGYYGYT
TRBJ2-3 TRBV12-3/TRBV12-4 many ASSLTSGRTPSTDTQY
TRBJ2-7 TRBV30 NA AWSQGTLYEQY
TRBJ2-3 TRBV7-9 NA ASSQPSAGTDTQY
TRBJ2-1 TRBV20-1 many SASSLASPRNEQF
TRBJ1-6 TRBV27 few ASSAPQGSYSPLH
TRBJ2-3 TRBV6-4 many ASSVGNTDTQY
TRBJ2-2 TRBV19 few ASSFDRYNTGELF
TRBJ2-7 TRBV7-9 NA ASSLVGNSEQY